This is a list of T cell receptor beta chains from one sample in a study of blood T cells in healthy people across ages. MiXCR, run by TCRdb on the 5' RACE reads, gives a single entry per CDR3 protein. Of just under 900,000 distinct CDR3 sequences in the sample, 29% were seen once. Specimen: blood. The receptors here all came from a woman older than 75 in good health. Each CDR3 is given with its conserved first and last residue. A D gene is named only where the DNA matches it firmly. Rows give clone size only sometimes, using once, few, many, or a class for an expanded clone.

clone size	J gene	V gene	D gene	CDR3 protein	CDR3 DNA
few	TRBJ1-2	TRBV6-6	TRBD1	CASSYTTGATNHGYTF	TGTGCCAGCAGTTACACCACAGGGGCGACTAACCATGGCTACACCTTC
.	TRBJ2-3	TRBV21-1	.	CAGSKEVRDTQYF	TGTGCCGGCAGCAAAGAAGTCCGAGATACGCAGTATTTT
.	TRBJ2-6	TRBV6-5	.	CASSYSRLGGSSSGANVLTF	TGTGCCAGCAGTTACTCGAGATTAGGGGGGAGTTCCTCTGGGGCCAACGTCCTGACTTTC
.	TRBJ2-6	TRBV5-1	.	CASSFVQSGANVLTF	TGCGCCAGCAGCTTTGTCCAATCTGGGGCCAACGTCCTGACTTTC
many	TRBJ2-7	TRBV6-6	.	CASSEWDYEQYF	TGTGCCAGCAGCGAATGGGACTACGAGCAGTACTTC
many	TRBJ2-7	TRBV28	.	CASSLRQEPYEQYF	TGTGCCAGCTCCCTCCGACAGGAGCCTTACGAGCAGTACTTC
few	TRBJ2-7	TRBV3-1	.	CASSHTMHEQYF	TGTGCCAGCAGCCACACCATGCACGAGCAGTACTTC
many	TRBJ1-1	TRBV7-2	.	CASSSLVGAGNTEAFF	TGTGCCAGCAGTAGCTTAGTTGGGGCGGGGAACACTGAAGCTTTCTTT
many	TRBJ2-1	TRBV5-1	TRBD1	CASAGTGGYNEQFF	TGCGCCAGTGCCGGGACAGGGGGGTACAATGAGCAGTTCTTC
many	TRBJ2-5	TRBV30	TRBD1	CAWSKGARETQYF	TGTGCCTGGAGTAAGGGGGCCCGGGAGACCCAGTACTTC
many	TRBJ1-1	TRBV4-3	.	CASSQEGRPGAEAFF	TGCGCCAGCAGCCAAGAGGGACGGCCGGGCGCTGAAGCTTTCTTT
.	TRBJ2-3	TRBV6-2/TRBV6-3	TRBD2	CASNALAGGTDTQYF	TGTGCCAGCAACGCCCTAGCGGGGGGCACAGATACGCAGTATTTT
.	TRBJ1-4	TRBV19	.	CASSNHRNEKLFF	TGTGCCAGTAGTAACCACAGGAATGAAAAACTGTTTTTT
many	TRBJ2-3	TRBV7-9	.	CASTTTTDTQYF	TGTGCCAGCACAACGACGACGGATACGCAGTATTTT
.	TRBJ2-5	TRBV7-2	TRBD2	CASSRRGGVETQYF	TGTGCCAGCAGCCGCCGCGGGGGGGTAGAGACCCAGTACTTC
many	TRBJ1-5	TRBV6-6	TRBD1	CASRQTGAGQPQHF	TGTGCCAGCAGGCAAACAGGGGCGGGTCAGCCCCAGCATTTT
.	TRBJ2-3	TRBV7-2	.	CASSRGSDSFGDTQYF	TGTGCCAGCAGCCGGGGGTCGGACTCCTTTGGAGATACGCAGTATTTT
few	TRBJ1-1	TRBV30	.	CASPRGAGGTEAFF	TGTGCCTCCCCGCGCGGGGCCGGGGGGACTGAAGCTTTCTTT
.	TRBJ1-1	TRBV6-5	TRBD1	CASGGTALNTEAFF	TGTGCCAGCGGAGGGACAGCGCTGAACACTGAAGCTTTCTTT
many	TRBJ2-6	TRBV18	TRBD1	CASSGDRNSGANVLTF	TGTGCCAGCTCAGGGGACAGGAACTCTGGGGCCAACGTCCTGACTTTC
many	TRBJ2-1	TRBV6-2/TRBV6-3	TRBD1	CASSPPGQPLHNEQFF	TGTGCCAGCAGCCCTCCGGGACAGCCCTTACACAATGAGCAGTTCTTC
many	TRBJ1-2	TRBV7-9	TRBD1	CASSLTGASYGYTF	TGTGCCAGCAGCTTAACAGGGGCGAGCTATGGCTACACCTTC
many	TRBJ2-3	TRBV7-2	TRBD2	CASSLEAGGSPFTDTQYF	TGTGCCAGCAGCTTAGAAGCGGGGGGGAGCCCCTTCACAGATACGCAGTATTTT
many	TRBJ2-7	TRBV7-8	.	CASSLGYASYEQYF	TGTGCCAGCAGCTTGGGGTACGCCTCCTACGAGCAGTACTTC
few	TRBJ2-7	TRBV20-1	TRBD1	CSADLTGTGYNEQYF	TGCAGTGCGGATCTTACCGGGACAGGCTACAATGAGCAGTACTTC
many	TRBJ1-2	TRBV5-1	TRBD1	CASSLSGGFGYTF	TGCGCCAGCAGCCTCTCAGGGGGCTTTGGCTACACCTTC
.	TRBJ2-5	TRBV27	.	CAIKSGRVGETQYF	TGTGCCATCAAGAGCGGACGAGTAGGAGAGACCCAGTACTTC
.	TRBJ2-7	TRBV6-6	TRBD2	CASSYSREQYEQYF	TGTGCCAGCAGTTACTCGCGGGAGCAGTACGAGCAGTACTTC
many	TRBJ2-7	TRBV15	TRBD2	CATSSRTSSGEQYF	TGTGCCACCAGCTCCCGGACTAGCTCGGGCGAGCAGTACTTC
.	TRBJ1-1	TRBV7-9	TRBD1	CASSSMGDRRIEAFF	TGTGCCAGCAGCTCCATGGGGGACAGGCGAATTGAAGCTTTCTTT
many	TRBJ2-6	TRBV3-1	.	CASSQDISGANVLTF	TGTGCCAGCAGCCAAGACATCTCCGGGGCCAACGTCCTGACTTTC
few	TRBJ2-1	TRBV12-3/TRBV12-4	TRBD1	CASSRTGGRYNEQFF	TGTGCCAGCAGTCGTACAGGGGGCAGGTACAATGAGCAGTTCTTC
many	TRBJ1-2	TRBV4-3	.	CASSQEPSRESGYTF	TGCGCCAGCAGCCAAGAGCCGAGCCGGGAAAGCGGCTACACCTTC
.	TRBJ2-5	TRBV7-2	TRBD2	CASSLAVAGGGETQYF	TGTGCCAGCAGCTTAGCGGTAGCGGGAGGGGGAGAGACCCAGTACTTC
.	TRBJ1-2	TRBV12-3/TRBV12-4	.	CASSLLADRGYTF	TGTGCCAGCAGTTTACTGGCAGATAGGGGCTACACCTTC
.	TRBJ2-1	TRBV27	TRBD2	CASSYVGTSEHNEQFF	TGTGCCAGCAGTTACGTTGGGACTAGCGAACACAATGAGCAGTTCTTC
many	TRBJ2-5	TRBV7-2	TRBD1	CASRTGGETQYF	TGTGCCAGCAGAACAGGGGGGGAGACCCAGTACTTC
.	TRBJ1-5	TRBV6-5	.	CASRLMGGGNQPQHF	TGTGCCAGCAGACTAATGGGGGGAGGCAATCAGCCCCAGCATTTT
.	TRBJ2-1	TRBV24-1	TRBD1	CATSDHDRESYDEQFF	TGTGCCACCAGTGACCATGACAGGGAATCCTACGATGAGCAGTTCTTC
few	TRBJ1-5	TRBV6-2/TRBV6-3	TRBD1	CASGTGGVQPQHF	TGTGCCAGCGGTACAGGGGGTGTGCAGCCCCAGCATTTT
many	TRBJ2-3	TRBV5-1	.	CASSLGTTDTQYF	TGTGCCAGCAGCTTGGGAACCACAGATACGCAGTATTTT
.	TRBJ2-6	TRBV6-2/TRBV6-3	.	CASSYPYSGANVLTF	TGTGCCAGCAGTTACCCGTACTCTGGGGCCAACGTCCTGACTTTC
.	TRBJ1-4	TRBV11-2	.	CASSFLQNEKLFF	TGTGCCAGCAGCTTCCTCCAGAATGAAAAACTGTTTTTT
many	TRBJ2-5	TRBV5-1	.	CASSLHQLETQYF	TGCGCCAGCAGCTTGCACCAGCTTGAGACCCAGTACTTC